The TCR beta chain under discussion was sequenced for a study of T cell changes during pregnancy in multiple sclerosis. Details on this clone: Other nucleotide sequences in the sample specify the same CDR3.

Germline CDR1 is SGHRS and CDR2 is YFSETQ. The CDR3 sequence is 19 residues long. Unmatched junction bases numbered 8, after V lost 2 bases and J lost 0 bases. TCRdb's copy holds only in-frame clones and misses some; the assay was immunoSEQ multiplex PCR. The data show approximately 52,000 clones, around 94% seen once. This receptor was obtained from a female donor in good health, enrolled as a control in a pregnancy study. The sequencing used CD4+ T cells from peripheral blood mononuclear cells, collected in the second trimester of pregnancy. V and J are TRBV5-1 and TRBJ2-6, with TRBD2 matching 10 bases. CDR3 sequence reads: CASSFRWTSGLSGANVLTF. The CDR3 nucleotides are TGCGCCAGCAGCTTTAGATGGACTAGCGGCCTCTCTGGGGCCAACGTCCTGACTTTC.